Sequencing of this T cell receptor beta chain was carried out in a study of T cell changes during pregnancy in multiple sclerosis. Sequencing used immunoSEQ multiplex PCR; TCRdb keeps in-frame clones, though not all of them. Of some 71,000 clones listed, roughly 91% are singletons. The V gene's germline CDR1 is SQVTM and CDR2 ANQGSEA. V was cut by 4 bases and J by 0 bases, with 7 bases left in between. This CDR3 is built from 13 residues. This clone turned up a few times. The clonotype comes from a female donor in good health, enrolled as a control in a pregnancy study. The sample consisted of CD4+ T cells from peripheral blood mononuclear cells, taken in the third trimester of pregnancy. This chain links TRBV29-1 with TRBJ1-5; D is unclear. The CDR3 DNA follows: TGCAGCGTTGTTCCTAGTAGCAATCAGCCCCAGCATTTT. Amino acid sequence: CSVVPSSNQPQHF.